The rows below give T cell receptor beta chains drawn from one sample of a study of control samples from healthy donors and cancer patients. The repertoire was sequenced with immunoSEQ multiplex PCR; TCRdb's copy has only in-frame clones and lacks some. The sample yields under 150,000 clones, approximately 91% seen once. Sequenced: blood. These receptors came from a woman in her twenties or thirties in good health. Both conserved end residues are part of each CDR3. Fields, in order: D gene, V gene, J gene, CDR3 protein, CDR3 DNA. A D gene is named only where the DNA matches it firmly.

d_gene: TRBD1
v_gene: TRBV11-3
j_gene: TRBJ2-7
CDR3aa: CASSLDRGTGRYEQYF
CDR3nt: TGTGCCAGCAGCTTAGACCGAGGGACAGGGCGCTACGAGCAGTACTTC

d_gene: .
v_gene: TRBV9
j_gene: TRBJ1-2
CDR3aa: CASTPRSQRSYGYTF
CDR3nt: TGTGCCAGCACCCCCCGGTCTCAACGGAGCTATGGCTACACCTTC

d_gene: .
v_gene: TRBV3-1/TRBV3-2
j_gene: TRBJ2-7
CDR3aa: CASGGGKYEQYF
CDR3nt: TGTGCCAGCGGAGGGGGAAAGTACGAGCAGTACTTC

d_gene: .
v_gene: TRBV19
j_gene: TRBJ2-1
CDR3aa: CASSWAQGPYNEQFF
CDR3nt: TGTGCCAGTAGTTGGGCACAGGGCCCCTACAATGAGCAGTTCTTC

d_gene: .
v_gene: TRBV6-6
j_gene: TRBJ1-4
CDR3aa: CASRRARTTNEKLFF
CDR3nt: TGTGCCAGCAGAAGGGCCAGAACAACTAATGAAAAACTGTTTTTT

d_gene: .
v_gene: TRBV7-2
j_gene: TRBJ1-6
CDR3aa: CASSSRVSNSPLHF
CDR3nt: TGTGCCAGCAGCTCCAGGGTGTCTAATTCACCCCTCCACTTT

d_gene: .
v_gene: TRBV18
j_gene: TRBJ2-2
CDR3aa: CASSPGLGDTGELFF
CDR3nt: TGTGCCAGCTCACCGGGACTGGGAGACACCGGGGAGCTGTTTTTT

d_gene: .
v_gene: TRBV18
j_gene: TRBJ1-1
CDR3aa: CASSPDRYTEAFF
CDR3nt: TGTGCCAGCTCGCCGGACAGATACACTGAAGCTTTCTTT

d_gene: .
v_gene: TRBV7-2
j_gene: TRBJ2-1
CDR3aa: CASSLQGFNEQFF
CDR3nt: TGTGCCAGCAGCTTACAGGGATTCAATGAGCAGTTCTTC

d_gene: .
v_gene: TRBV5-1
j_gene: TRBJ2-1
CDR3aa: CASSRENWWRNEQFF
CDR3nt: TGCGCCAGCAGTCGGGAGAATTGGTGGAGGAATGAGCAGTTCTTC